The entry below gives a single TCR beta chain sequence along with its context. The target of this receptor is not known. No base qualities exist here, and no much larger clone lies one base off it. TCRbeta CDR3 regions were amplified from genomic DNA using the immunoSEQ Assay, a bias-controlled multiplex PCR. From the authors' description of their analysis: The number of nucleated cells in each sample was estimated by amplification of reference gene primers within the assay. To quantify the absolute abundance of each unique TCRbeta CDR3 rearrangement, sequence reads were collapsed and filtered. For each sample, productive Simpson clonality was calculated as the square root of Simpson's diversity index across productive rearrangements. TCRdb took this table from immuneACCESS and kept in-frame rearrangements with V and J called. Such tables lack part of the clones; where checked against another copy, unresolved V genes explain under half of the gap, and the rest is unexplained. The V and J calls and clone size come from that table; D and trimming were worked out from the DNA. Present in this sample are approximately 120,000 clones, roughly 81% of which were seen just once. The ten largest clones capture 10% to 15% of the sample.

Whole blood was collected in K2EDTA tubes by collaborating institutions according to the institutions' own protocols. Collaborator samples were shipped for TCRbeta analysis as frozen whole blood, isolated PBMCs, or DNA extracted from either sample type. These data originate in a study of blood T cell repertoires in COVID-19 (dated by TCRdb to the early 2020s). About the study as a whole: Collaborator samples came from the United States, Italy and Spain and covered acute and convalescent phases of COVID-19. The prospective study material was composed of cDNA or gDNA derived from T cells, B-cell-depleted T cells, or PBMCs. Deeply sampled blood TCRbeta repertoires from subjects exposed to, actively infected with, or recovered from COVID-19 were included in the dataset. A freely available public database, intended as a resource for researchers studying the immune response to SARS-CoV-2, is where the repertoires were released. The samples were drawn from two sources: the first 160 participants of the ongoing ImmuneRACE study, and over 950 subjects contributed by 6 global collaborators. The sample metadata nearly always contained a de-identified subject ID, COVID-19 status, age in years and sex. Where available, HLA class I and class II types were obtained from metadata supplied by the sample provider rather than from assay-based typing.

The research as a whole found: How much clinical and demographic metadata was included differed by source and by participant, and the metadata was provided uncurated.

CDR1 and CDR2, per the germline V gene (reference sequence), are MNHNY and SVGAGI. The V end loses 5 bases and the J end loses 3 bases, and a stretch of 5 bases separates them. Taken from cysteine to phenylalanine, the CDR3 has 11 residues. Kept here is only the CDR3 DNA, which spans 33 bases and is read in frame from base 1. This receptor was taken from a human donor in a cohort sampled during active COVID-19. The specimen was peripheral blood. This chain joins TRBV6-6 to TRBJ2-7; the best D guess is TRBD2, with 5 bases matching. The CDR3 region: CASSTSYEQYF. In nucleotides, the sequence is TGTGCCAGCAGTACTAGCTACGAGCAGTACTTC.